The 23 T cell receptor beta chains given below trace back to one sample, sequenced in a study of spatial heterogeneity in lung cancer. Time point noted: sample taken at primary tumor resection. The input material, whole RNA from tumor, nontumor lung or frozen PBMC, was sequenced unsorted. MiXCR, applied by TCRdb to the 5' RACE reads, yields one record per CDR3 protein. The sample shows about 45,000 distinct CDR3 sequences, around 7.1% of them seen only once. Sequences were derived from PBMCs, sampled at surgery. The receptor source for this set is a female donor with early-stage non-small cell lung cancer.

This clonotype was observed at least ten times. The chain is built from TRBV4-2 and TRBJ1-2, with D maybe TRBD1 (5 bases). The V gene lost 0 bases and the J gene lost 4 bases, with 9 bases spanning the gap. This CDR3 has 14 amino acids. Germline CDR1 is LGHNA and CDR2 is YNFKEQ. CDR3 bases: TGTGCCAGCAGCCAAGATCTGGGGACCTATGGCTACACCTTC. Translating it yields CASSQDLGTYGYTF.

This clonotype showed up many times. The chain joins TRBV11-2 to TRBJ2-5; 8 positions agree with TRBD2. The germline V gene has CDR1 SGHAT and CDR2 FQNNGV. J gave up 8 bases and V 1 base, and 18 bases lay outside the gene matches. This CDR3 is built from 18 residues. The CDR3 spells CASSLVTSGGPTAITQYF. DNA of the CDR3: TGTGCCAGCAGCTTAGTCACGAGCGGGGGCCCGACGGCAATAACCCAGTACTTC.

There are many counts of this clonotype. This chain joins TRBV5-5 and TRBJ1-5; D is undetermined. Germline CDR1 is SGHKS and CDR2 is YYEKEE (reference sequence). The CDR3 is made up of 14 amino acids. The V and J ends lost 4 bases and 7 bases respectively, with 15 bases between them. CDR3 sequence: CASSQDLSGQPQHF. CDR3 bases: TGTGCCAGCAGCCAGGATTTGAGCGGACAGCCCCAGCATTTT. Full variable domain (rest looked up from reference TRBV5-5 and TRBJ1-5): DAGVTQSPTHLIKTRGQQVTLRCSPISGHKSVSWYQQVLGQGPQFIFQYYEKEERGRGNFPDRFSARQFPNYSSELNVNALLLGDSALYLCASSQDLSGQPQHFGDGTRLSIL.

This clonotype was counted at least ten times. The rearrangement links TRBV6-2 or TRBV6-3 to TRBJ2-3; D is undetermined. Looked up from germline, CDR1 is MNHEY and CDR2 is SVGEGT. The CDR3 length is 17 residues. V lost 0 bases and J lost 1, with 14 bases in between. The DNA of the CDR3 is TGTGCCAGCAGTTACTCGTTCGAAGCGACCGGCACAGATACGCAGTATTTT. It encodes CASSYSFEATGTDTQYF.

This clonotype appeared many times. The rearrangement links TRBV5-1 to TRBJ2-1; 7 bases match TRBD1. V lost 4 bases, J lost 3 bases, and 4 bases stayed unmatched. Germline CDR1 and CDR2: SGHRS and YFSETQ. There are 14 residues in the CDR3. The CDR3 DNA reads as TGCGCCAGCAGCCTGGGACAGAACTACAATGAGCAGTTCTTC. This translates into CASSLGQNYNEQFF.

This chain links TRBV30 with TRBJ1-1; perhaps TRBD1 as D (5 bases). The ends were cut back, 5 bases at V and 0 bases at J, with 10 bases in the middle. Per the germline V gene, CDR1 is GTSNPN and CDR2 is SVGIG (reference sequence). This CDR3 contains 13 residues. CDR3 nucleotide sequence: TGTGCCTGGGTCCGGGGGGTGAACACTGAAGCTTTCTTT. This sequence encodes CAWVRGVNTEAFF.

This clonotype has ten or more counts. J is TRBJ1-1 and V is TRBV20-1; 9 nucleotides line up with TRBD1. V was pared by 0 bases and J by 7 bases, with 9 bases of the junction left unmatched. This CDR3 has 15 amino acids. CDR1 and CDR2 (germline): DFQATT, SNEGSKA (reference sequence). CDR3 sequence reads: CSARDRRQGDGEAFF. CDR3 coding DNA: TGCAGTGCTAGAGATAGGCGACAGGGGGACGGTGAAGCTTTCTTT.

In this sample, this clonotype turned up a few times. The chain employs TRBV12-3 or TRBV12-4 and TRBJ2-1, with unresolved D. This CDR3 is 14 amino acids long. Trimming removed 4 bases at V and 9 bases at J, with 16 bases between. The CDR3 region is CASSSSVGITEQFF. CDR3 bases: TGTGCCAGCAGTTCAAGTGTTGGTATCACTGAGCAGTTCTTC.

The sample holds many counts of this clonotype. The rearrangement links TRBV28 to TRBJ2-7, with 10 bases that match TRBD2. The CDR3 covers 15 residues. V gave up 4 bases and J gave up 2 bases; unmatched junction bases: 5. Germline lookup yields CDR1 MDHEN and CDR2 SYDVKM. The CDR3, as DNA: TGTGCCAGCAGTTCCCTAGCGGGGGTTCCCTACGAGCAGTACTTC. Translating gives CASSSLAGVPYEQYF.

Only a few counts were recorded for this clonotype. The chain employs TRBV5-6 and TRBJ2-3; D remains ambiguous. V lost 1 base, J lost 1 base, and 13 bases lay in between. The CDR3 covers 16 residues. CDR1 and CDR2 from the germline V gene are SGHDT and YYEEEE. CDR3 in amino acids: CASSLLPRSGTDTQYF. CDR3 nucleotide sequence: TGTGCCAGCAGCTTGTTGCCCCGATCCGGCACAGATACGCAGTATTTT.

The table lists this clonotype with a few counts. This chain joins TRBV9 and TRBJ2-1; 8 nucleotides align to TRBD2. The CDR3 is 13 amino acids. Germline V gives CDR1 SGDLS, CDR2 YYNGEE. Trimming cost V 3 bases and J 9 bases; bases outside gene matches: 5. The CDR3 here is CASSGREGGEQFF. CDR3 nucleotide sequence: TGTGCCAGCAGCGGACGGGAGGGAGGTGAGCAGTTCTTC.

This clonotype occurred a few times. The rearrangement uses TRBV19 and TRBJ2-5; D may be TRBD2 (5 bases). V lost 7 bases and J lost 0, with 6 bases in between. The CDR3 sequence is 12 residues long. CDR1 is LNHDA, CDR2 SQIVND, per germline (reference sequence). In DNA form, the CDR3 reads TGTGCCAGTACCGGGGACCAAGAGACCCAGTACTTC. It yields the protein CASTGDQETQYF.

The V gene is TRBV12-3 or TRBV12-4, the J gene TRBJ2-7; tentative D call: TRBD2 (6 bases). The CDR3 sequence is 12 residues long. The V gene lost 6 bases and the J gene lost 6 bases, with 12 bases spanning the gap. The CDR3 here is CASSYQRAEQYF. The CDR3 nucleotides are TGTGCCAGCAGCTATCAGCGGGCCGAGCAGTACTTC.

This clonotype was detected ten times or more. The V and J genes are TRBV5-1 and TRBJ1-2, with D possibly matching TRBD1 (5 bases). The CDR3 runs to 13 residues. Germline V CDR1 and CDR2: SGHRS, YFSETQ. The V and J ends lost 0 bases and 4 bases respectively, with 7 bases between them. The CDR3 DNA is TGCGCCAGCAGCTTGGACAGGCCCTATGGCTACACCTTC. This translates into CASSLDRPYGYTF.

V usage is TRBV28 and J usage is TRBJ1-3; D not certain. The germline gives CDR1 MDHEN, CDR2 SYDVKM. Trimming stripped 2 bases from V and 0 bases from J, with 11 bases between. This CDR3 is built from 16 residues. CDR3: CASSLKATSSGNTIYF. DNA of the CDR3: TGTGCCAGCAGTTTAAAGGCGACTAGCTCTGGAAACACCATATATTTT.

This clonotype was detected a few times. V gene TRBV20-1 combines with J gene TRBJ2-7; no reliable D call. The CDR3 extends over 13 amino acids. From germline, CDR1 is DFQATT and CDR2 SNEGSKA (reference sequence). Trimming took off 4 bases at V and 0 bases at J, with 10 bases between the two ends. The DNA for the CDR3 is TGCAGTGCTACGGATACACCCTCCTACGAGCAGTACTTC. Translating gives CSATDTPSYEQYF.

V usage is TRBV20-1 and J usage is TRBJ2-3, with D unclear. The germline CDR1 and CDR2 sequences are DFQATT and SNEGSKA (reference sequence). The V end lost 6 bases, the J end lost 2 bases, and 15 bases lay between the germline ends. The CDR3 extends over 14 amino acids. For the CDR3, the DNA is TGCAGTGCCGTTAAGCGTGGCTCCACAGATACGCAGTATTTT. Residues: CSAVKRGSTDTQYF.

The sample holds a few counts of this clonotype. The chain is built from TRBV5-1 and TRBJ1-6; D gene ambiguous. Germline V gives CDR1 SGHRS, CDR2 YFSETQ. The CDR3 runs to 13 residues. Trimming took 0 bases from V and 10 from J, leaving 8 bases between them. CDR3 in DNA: TGCGCCAGCAGCTTGGATGTGGAATCACCCCTCCACTTT. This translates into CASSLDVESPLHF. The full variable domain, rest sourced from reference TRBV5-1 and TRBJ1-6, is KAGVTQTPRYLIKTRGQQVTLSCSPISGHRSVSWYQQTPGQGLQFLFEYFSETQRNKGNFPGRFSGRQFSNSRSEMNVSTLELGDSALYLCASSLDVESPLHFGNGTRLTVT.

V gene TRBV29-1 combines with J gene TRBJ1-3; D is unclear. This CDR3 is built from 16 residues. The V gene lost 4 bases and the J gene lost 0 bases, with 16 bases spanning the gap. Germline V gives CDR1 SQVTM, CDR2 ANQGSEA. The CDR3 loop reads CSVGWVASSSGNTIYF. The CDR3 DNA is TGCAGCGTTGGGTGGGTGGCGTCCTCCTCTGGAAACACCATATATTTT.

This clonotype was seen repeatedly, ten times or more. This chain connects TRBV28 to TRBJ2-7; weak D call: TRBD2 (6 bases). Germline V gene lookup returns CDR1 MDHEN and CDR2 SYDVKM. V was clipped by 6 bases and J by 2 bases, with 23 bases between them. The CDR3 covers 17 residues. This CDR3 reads CASRTGLSMIGTYEQYF. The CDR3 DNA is TGTGCCAGCAGGACGGGACTCTCTATGATCGGAACCTACGAGCAGTACTTC.

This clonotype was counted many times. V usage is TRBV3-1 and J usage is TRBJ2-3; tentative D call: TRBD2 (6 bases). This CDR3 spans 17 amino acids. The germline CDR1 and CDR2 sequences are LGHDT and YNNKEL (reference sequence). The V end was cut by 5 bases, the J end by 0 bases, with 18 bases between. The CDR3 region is CASSAYRSRGSTDTQYF. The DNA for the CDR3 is TGTGCCAGCAGCGCCTATAGATCCCGGGGGAGCACAGATACGCAGTATTTT.

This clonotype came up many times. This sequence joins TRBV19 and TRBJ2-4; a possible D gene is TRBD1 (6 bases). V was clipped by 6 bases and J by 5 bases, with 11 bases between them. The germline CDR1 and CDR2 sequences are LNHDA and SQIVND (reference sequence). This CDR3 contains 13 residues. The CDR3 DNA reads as TGTGCCAGTAGGCAGGGGCCCCAAAACATTCAGTACTTC. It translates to CASRQGPQNIQYF.

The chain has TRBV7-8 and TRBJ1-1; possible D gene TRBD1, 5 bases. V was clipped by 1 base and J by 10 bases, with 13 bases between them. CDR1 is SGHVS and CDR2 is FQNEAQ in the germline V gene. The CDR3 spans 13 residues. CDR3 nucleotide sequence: TGTGCCAGCAGCTTAGTGTGGGACGGATCAGCTTTCTTT. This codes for CASSLVWDGSAFF. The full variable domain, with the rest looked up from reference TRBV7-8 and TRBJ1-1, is GAGVSQSPRYKVAKRGQDVALRCDPISGHVSLFWYQQALGQGPEFLTYFQNEAQLDKSGLPSDRFFAERPEGSVSTLKIQRTQQEDSAVYLCASSLVWDGSAFFGQGTRLTVV.